The TCR beta chain described here comes from a study of PD-1 blockade in classical Hodgkin lymphoma. Study-wide background: On a schedule of every 2 weeks, patients received nivolumab 3 mg/kg intravenously. Study-wide results and caveats: CD4+ but not CD8+ TCR diversity rose significantly by C4D1.

The CDR3 sequence is 16 residues long. The ends lost 0 bases at V and 0 bases at J; junction bases unmatched: 2. In germline, CDR1 is SGHRS, CDR2 YFSETQ. Every patient had relapsed following autologous stem cell transplantation, and cohorts differed in brentuximab vedotin exposure. Classifying best responses yielded complete response, partial response or progressive disease. Some clones are missing from TCRdb's copy, which holds only in-frame ones; the method was immunoSEQ multiplex PCR. The sample has approximately 150,000 clones; about 81% are singletons. Turning to this clone: What it binds is unknown.

This TCR came from a human donor with classical Hodgkin lymphoma. The chain uses TRBV5-1 and TRBJ1-3; the match to TRBD1 covers 8 bases. The sequenced sample was peripheral blood mononuclear cells (PBMCs), obtained before the second cycle of nivolumab. DNA for the CDR3: TGCGCCAGCAGCTTGGTCGGACAGGGCTCTGGAAACACCATATATTTT. Translated, it gives CASSLVGQGSGNTIYF.